This section outlines one T cell receptor (beta chain) sequence together with its context. Only in-frame clones appear in the TCRdb table, and some are missing; sequencing was by immunoSEQ multiplex PCR. The sample contains about 240,000 clones, about 87% of which appear only once. Looked up from germline, CDR1 is DFQATT and CDR2 is SNEGSKA (reference sequence). The CDR3 totals 11 residues. V was shortened by 3 bases and J by 2 bases, with 4 bases between the two germline ends. This sample was taken from a study of blood T cell repertoires in COVID-19. Across the study: In each case, the material was cDNA or gDNA derived from T cells, B-cell-depleted T cells, or PBMCs.

This chain links TRBV20-1 with TRBJ2-5, with D hard to call. This clonotype originated in a woman aged 70-85 years with active or convalescent COVID-19. Source material: peripheral blood. The CDR3 protein is CSARQQETQYF. The CDR3 DNA sequence: TGCAGTGCTAGGCAGCAAGAGACCCAGTACTTC.